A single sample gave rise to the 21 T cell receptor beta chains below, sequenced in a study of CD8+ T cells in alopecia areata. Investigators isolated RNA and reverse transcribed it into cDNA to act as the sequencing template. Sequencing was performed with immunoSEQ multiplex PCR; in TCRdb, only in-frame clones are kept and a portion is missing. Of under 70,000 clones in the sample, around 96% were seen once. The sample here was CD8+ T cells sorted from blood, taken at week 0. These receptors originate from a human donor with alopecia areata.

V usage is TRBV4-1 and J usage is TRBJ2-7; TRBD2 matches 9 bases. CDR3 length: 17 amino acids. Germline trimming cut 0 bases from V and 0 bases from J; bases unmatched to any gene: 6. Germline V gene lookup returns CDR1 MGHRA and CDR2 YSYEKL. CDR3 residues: CASSQEGLAGTSYEQYF. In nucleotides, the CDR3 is TGCGCCAGCAGCCAAGAGGGACTAGCAGGTACCTCCTACGAGCAGTACTTC.

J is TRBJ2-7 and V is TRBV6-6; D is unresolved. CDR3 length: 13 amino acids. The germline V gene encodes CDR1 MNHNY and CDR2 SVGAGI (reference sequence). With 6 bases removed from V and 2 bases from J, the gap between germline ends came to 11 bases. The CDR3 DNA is TGTGCCAGCAGCTACCGGCCTACCTACGAGCAGTACTTC. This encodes CASSYRPTYEQYF.

CDR3 in amino acids: CSVTGLNTEAFF. CDR3 nucleotides: TGCAGCGTTACAGGGCTGAACACTGAAGCTTTCTTT. The V gene is TRBV29-1, the J gene TRBJ1-1; perhaps TRBD1 as D (6 bases). The CDR3 is 12 residues long. Germline V gene data show CDR1 as SQVTM and CDR2 as ANQGSEA. V lost 5 bases, J lost 0 bases, and 7 bases lay in between.

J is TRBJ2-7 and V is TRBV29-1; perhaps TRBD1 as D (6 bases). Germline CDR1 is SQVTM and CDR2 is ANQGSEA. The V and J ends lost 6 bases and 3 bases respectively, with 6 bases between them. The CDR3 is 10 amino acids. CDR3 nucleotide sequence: TGCAGCGTCAGGGGCTACGAGCAGTACTTC. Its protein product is CSVRGYEQYF.

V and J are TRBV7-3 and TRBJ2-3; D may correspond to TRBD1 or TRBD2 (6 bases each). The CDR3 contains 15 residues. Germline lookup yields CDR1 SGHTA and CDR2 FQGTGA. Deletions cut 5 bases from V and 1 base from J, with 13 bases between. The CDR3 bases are TGTGCCAGCAGCCCCCTGGGGGGCGGCACAGATACGCAGTATTTT. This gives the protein CASSPLGGGTDTQYF.

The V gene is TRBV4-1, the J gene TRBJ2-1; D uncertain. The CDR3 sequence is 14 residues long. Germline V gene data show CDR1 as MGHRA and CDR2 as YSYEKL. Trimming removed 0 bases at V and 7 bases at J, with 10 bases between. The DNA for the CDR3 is TGCGCCAGCAGCCAAGAAGAACAGACTAATGAGCAGTTCTTC. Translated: CASSQEEQTNEQFF.

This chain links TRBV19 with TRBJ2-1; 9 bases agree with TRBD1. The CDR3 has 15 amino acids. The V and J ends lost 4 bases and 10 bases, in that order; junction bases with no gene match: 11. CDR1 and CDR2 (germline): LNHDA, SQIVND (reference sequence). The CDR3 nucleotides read TGTGCCAGTAGTACCGGGACAGGGCCAATGATAGAGCAGTTCTTC. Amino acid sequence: CASSTGTGPMIEQFF.

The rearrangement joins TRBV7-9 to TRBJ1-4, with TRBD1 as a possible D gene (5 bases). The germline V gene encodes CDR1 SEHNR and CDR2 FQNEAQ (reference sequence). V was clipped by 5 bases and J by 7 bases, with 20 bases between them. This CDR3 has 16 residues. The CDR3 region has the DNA TGTGCCAGCAGCCCCCCGGGGTCGGGGCTGAGTGAAAAACTGTTTTTT. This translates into CASSPPGSGLSEKLFF.

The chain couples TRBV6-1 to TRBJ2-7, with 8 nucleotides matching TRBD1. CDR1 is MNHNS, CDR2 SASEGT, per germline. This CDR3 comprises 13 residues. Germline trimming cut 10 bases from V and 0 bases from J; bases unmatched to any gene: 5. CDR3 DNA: TGTGCCACCGGGACAGGATACTCCTACGAGCAGTACTTC. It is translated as CATGTGYSYEQYF.

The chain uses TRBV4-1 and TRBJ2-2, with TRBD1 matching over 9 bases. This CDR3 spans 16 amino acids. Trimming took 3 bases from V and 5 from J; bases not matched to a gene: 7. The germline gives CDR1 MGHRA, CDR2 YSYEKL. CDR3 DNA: TGCGCCAGCAGCCAGTCTGGGACAGGGAGGACCGGGGAGCTGTTTTTT. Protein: CASSQSGTGRTGELFF.

DNA for the CDR3: TGCGCCAGCAGCCAAGACCCTGGACTAGCGGGGACGGGCACCGGGGAGCTGTTTTTT. It specifies CASSQDPGLAGTGTGELFF. The rearrangement links TRBV4-1 to TRBJ2-2; 12 bases map to TRBD2. Per the germline V gene, CDR1 is MGHRA and CDR2 is YSYEKL. The CDR3 contains 19 residues. The trim removed 0 bases at V and 4 bases at J, leaving 9 bases unmatched.

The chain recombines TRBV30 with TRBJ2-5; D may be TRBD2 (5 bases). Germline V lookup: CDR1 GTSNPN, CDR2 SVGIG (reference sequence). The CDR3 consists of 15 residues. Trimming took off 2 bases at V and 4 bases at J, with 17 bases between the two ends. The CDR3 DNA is TGTGCCTGGAGTCCCTCGGGAATTTTCGGAGAGACCCAGTACTTC. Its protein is CAWSPSGIFGETQYF.

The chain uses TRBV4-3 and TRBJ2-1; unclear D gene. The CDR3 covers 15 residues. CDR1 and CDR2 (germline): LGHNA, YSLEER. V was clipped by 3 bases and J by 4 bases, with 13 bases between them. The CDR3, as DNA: TGCGCCAGCAGCCAGACGGGCCACCTTTACAATGAGCAGTTCTTC. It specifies CASSQTGHLYNEQFF.

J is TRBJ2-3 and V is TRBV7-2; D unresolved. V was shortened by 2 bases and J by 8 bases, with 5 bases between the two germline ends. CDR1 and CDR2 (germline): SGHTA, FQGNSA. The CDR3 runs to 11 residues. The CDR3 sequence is CASSLSPTQYF. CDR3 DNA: TGTGCCAGCAGCTTAAGTCCTACGCAGTATTTT.

CDR3 region: CASSVEGGGTTDTQYF. The CDR3 DNA reads TGTGCCAGCAGCGTAGAAGGCGGGGGGACGACAGATACGCAGTATTTT. The V and J genes are TRBV9 and TRBJ2-3; 8 positions agree with TRBD2. This CDR3 has 16 residues. Germline trimming cut 0 bases from V and 3 bases from J; bases unmatched to any gene: 6. Germline V gene sequence: CDR1 SGDLS, CDR2 YYNGEE.

CDR3 sequence reads: CASSLEDNLNTEAFF. CDR3 nucleotides: TGTGCCAGCAGCTTGGAAGACAACTTGAACACTGAAGCTTTCTTT. This chain connects TRBV5-6 to TRBJ1-1; unclear D gene. This CDR3 comprises 15 residues. Deletions cut 0 bases from V and 0 bases from J, with 9 bases between. The germline V gene has CDR1 SGHDT and CDR2 YYEEEE.

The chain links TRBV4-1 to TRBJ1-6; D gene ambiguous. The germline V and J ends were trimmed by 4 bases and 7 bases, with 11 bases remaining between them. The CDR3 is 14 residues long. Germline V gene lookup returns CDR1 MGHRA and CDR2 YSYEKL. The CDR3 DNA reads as TGCGCCAGCAGCCGGGTGCAGGAGAATTCACCCCTCCACTTT. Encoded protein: CASSRVQENSPLHF.

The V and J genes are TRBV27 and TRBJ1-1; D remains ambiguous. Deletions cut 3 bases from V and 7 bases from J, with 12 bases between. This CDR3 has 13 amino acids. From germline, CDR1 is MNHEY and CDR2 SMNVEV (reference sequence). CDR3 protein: CASSFGRTSEAFF. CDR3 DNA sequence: TGTGCCAGCAGTTTCGGCCGCACGAGTGAAGCTTTCTTT.

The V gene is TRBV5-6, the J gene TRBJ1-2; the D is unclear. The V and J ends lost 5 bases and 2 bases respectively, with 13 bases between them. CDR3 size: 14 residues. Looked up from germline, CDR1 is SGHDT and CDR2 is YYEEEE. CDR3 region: CASSPGRWNYGYTF. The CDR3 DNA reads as TGTGCCAGCAGTCCAGGAAGATGGAACTATGGCTACACCTTC.

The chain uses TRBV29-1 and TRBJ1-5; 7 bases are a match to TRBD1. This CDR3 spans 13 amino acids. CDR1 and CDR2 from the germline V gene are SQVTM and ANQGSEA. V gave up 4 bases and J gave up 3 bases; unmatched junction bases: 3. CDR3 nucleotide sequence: TGCAGCGTTGGACAGGGCACCAATCAGCCCCAGCATTTT. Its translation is CSVGQGTNQPQHF.

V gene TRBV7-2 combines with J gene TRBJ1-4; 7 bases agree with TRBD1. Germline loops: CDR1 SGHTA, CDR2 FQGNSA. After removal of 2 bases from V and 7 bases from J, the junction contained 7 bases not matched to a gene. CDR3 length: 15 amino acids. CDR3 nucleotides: TGTGCCAGCAGCTTACGTAGGGGGCTTGGTGAAAAACTGTTTTTT. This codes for CASSLRRGLGEKLFF.